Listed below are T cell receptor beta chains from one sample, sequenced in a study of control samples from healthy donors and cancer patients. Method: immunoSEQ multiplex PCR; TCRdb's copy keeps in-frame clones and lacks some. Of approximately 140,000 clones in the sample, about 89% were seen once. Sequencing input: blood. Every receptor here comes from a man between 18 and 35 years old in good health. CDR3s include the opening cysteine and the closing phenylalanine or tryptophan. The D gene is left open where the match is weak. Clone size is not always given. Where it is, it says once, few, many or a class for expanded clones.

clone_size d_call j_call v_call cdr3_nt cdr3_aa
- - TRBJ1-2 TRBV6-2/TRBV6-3 TGTGCCAGCAGTTGGGGCCTACAGGGAGCTCAGGGCTACACCTTC CASSWGLQGAQGYTF
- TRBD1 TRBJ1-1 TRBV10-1 TGCGCCAGCAGTGGACAGGGGAACACTGAAGCTTTCTTT CASSGQGNTEAFF
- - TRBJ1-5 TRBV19 TGTGCCAGTCAAAGAGGGAGAGAGGGCAATCAGCCCCAGCATTTT CASQRGREGNQPQHF
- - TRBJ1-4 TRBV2 TGTGCCAGCAGTTCACAGGGAGTAGGAGAAAAACTGTTTTTT CASSSQGVGEKLFF
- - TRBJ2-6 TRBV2 TGTGCCAGCAGTGAAGGGACTACAGGGGCCAACGTCCTGACTTTC CASSEGTTGANVLTF
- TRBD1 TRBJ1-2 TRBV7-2 TGTGCCAGCAGCTCAGGGGGCGACTATGGCTACACCTTC CASSSGGDYGYTF
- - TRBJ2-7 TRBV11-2 TGTGCCAGCAGCTTATCGTGGAGGGATGATTACGAGCAGTACTTC CASSLSWRDDYEQYF
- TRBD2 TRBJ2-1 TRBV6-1 TGTGCCAGCAGTGAAGAGCGGGGGTTCTACAATGAGCAGTTCTTC CASSEERGFYNEQFF
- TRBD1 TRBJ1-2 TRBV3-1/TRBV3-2 TGTGCCAGCAGCCCTCCGTACGACAGGGCGGGGTATGGCTACACCTTC CASSPPYDRAGYGYTF
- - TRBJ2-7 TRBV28 TGTGCCAGCAGTTTTTGGATGTCGACGGGATACGAGCAGTACTTC CASSFWMSTGYEQYF
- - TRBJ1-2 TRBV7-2 TGTGCCAGCAGCCCCGGGCAGGCTGGCTACACCTTC CASSPGQAGYTF
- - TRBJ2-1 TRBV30 TGTGCCTGGAGTGTTGCCTCCTACAATGAGCAGTTCTTC CAWSVASYNEQFF
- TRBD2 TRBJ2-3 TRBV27 TGTGCCAGCAGTTCCGGGACTAGCCCGACCTCAGATACGCAGTATTTT CASSSGTSPTSDTQYF
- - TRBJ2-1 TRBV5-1 TGCGCCAGCAGTTCTTCCTCAGGGGCCTCCTACAATGAGCAGTTCTTC CASSSSSGASYNEQFF
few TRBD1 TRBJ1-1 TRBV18 TGTGCCAGCTCTCCGGGACAGGGCATGATGAACACTGAAGCTTTCTTT CASSPGQGMMNTEAFF
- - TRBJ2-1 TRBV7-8 TGTGCCAGCAGCTTAGTCGCGGGGGCCGTGAGCTCCTACAATGAGCAGTTCTTC CASSLVAGAVSSYNEQFF
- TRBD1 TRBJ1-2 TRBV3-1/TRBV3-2 TGTGCCAGCAGCCAAGAATGGACAGGGGAACGGATGAGCCCCGAGATAGGGGGCTACACCTTC CASSQEWTGERMSPEIGGYTF
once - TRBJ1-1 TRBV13 TGTGCCAGCAGCTTCGCGGGAACTGAAGCTTTCTTT CASSFAGTEAFF
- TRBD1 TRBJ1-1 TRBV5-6 TGTGCCAGCAGCTGGGGACAGGGTAACACTGAAGCTTTCTTT CASSWGQGNTEAFF
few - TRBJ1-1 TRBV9 TGTGCCAGCAGCGTAGCTAGCGGAACTGAAGCTTTCTTT CASSVASGTEAFF
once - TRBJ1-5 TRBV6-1 TGTGCCAGCAGTGAAGTCGGGGTTAGCCAGCCCCAGCATTTT CASSEVGVSQPQHF
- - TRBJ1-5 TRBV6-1 TGTGCCAGCAGTGAATACTGGGGGGGAGGACAGCCCCAGCATTTT CASSEYWGGGQPQHF
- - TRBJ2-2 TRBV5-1 TGCGCCAGCAGCCTCTCCCCGAACACCGGGGAGCTGTTTTTT CASSLSPNTGELFF
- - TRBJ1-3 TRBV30 TGTGCCTGGAGTCGACAGGTGTACTCTGGAAACACCATATATTTT CAWSRQVYSGNTIYF
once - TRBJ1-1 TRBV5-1 TGCGCCAGCAGCTTGGAACAGACCCCTGAAGCTTTCTTT CASSLEQTPEAFF
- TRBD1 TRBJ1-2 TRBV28 TGTGCCAGCAGTAGGGACAGCTTCTATGGCTACACCTTC CASSRDSFYGYTF
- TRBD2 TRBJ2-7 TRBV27 TGTGCCAGCAGTCCATCCTCGACTAGCGCCTACTACGAGCAGTACTTC CASSPSSTSAYYEQYF
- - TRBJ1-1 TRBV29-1 TGCAGCGCCTCATGGAGGGTCACTGAAGCTTTCTTT CSASWRVTEAFF
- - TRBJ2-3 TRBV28 TGTGCCAGCAGCCCGGGGTCCCCAGATACGCAGTATTTT CASSPGSPDTQYF
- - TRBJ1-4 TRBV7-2 TGTGCCAGCAGCCCCCGGGCTTCAACTAATGAAAAACTGTTTTTT CASSPRASTNEKLFF
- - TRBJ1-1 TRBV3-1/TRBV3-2 TGTGCCAGCAGCCAAGATCTGAAGGCCCGTGAAGCTTTCTTT CASSQDLKAREAFF
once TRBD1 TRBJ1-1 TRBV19 TGTGCCAGTAGTATACCCCTCCGGACAGGGGCCGTCAACACTGAAGCTTTCTTT CASSIPLRTGAVNTEAFF
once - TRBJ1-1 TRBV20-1 TGCAGTGCTAGGGAAGACCTTGTAGCTTTCTTT CSAREDLVAFF
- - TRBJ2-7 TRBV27 TGTGCCAGCAGTTTATCCCCAGGGGCGGGGGCGGAGCAGTACTTC CASSLSPGAGAEQYF
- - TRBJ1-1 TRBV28 TGTGCCAGCTGGGGGTGGGCTGAAGCTTTCTTT CASWGWAEAFF
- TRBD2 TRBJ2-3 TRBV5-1 TGCGCCAGCCGGGCGGGGGAGCTCACAGATACGCAGTATTTT CASRAGELTDTQYF
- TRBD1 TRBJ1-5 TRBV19 TGTGCCAGTACTACAGGGGGCGGGCTTGATCAGCCCCAGCATTTT CASTTGGGLDQPQHF
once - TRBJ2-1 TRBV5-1 TGCGCCAGCAGCTTGGCATTTGGGGTCCATGAGCAGTTCTTC CASSLAFGVHEQFF
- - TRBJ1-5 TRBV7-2 TGTGCCAGCAGTGCAACAGGGCCGAGTTATAGCAATCAGCCCCAGCATTTT CASSATGPSYSNQPQHF
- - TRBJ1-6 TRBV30 TGTGCCTGGACTGGAGGGATCAACACACCCCTCCACTTT CAWTGGINTPLHF
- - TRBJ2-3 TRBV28 TGTGCCAGCAGTTTTTTAGGCGGGATGGGGGGGCCATCAGATACGCAGTATTTT CASSFLGGMGGPSDTQYF
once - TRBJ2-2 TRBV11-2 TGTGCCAGCAGCTTTACGGACAGCCCGAACACCGGGGAGCTGTTTTTT CASSFTDSPNTGELFF
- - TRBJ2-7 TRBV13 TGTGCCAGCAGAGTTGGGGGCGCGGGAGCCGAGCAGTACTTC CASRVGGAGAEQYF
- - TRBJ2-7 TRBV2 TGTGCCAGCAGTTGGTCAGGGTACGAGCAGTACTTC CASSWSGYEQYF
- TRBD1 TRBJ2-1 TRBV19 TGTGCCAGTAGTATAGGGAGACAGGGGGCGGTCAATGAGCAGTTCTTC CASSIGRQGAVNEQFF
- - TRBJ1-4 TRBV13 TGTGCCAGCAGCTTGGGGGTCTCTTTGGGCGAAAAACTGTTTTTT CASSLGVSLGEKLFF
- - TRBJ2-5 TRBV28 TGTGCCAGCAGTTTAGGATCCCTCGGGGTTTCGGGAGAGACCCAGTACTTC CASSLGSLGVSGETQYF
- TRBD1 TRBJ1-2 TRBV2 TGTGCCAGCAGGACAGGGGGTTCTTTTTTCCCAAACTATGGCTACACCTTC CASRTGGSFFPNYGYTF
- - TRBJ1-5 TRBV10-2 TGCGCCAGCAGTGATGGGTCTAATCAGCCCCAGCATTTT CASSDGSNQPQHF
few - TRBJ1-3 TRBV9 TGTGCCAGCAGCGTAGGGGGGTTCTCTGGAAACACCATATATTTT CASSVGGFSGNTIYF
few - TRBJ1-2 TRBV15 TGTGCCACCAGCAGAGATCTCAACAGGCTAAACTATGGCTACACCTTC CATSRDLNRLNYGYTF
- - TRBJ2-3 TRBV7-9 TGTGCCAGCAGCTTACCCGTCACAGATACGCAGTATTTT CASSLPVTDTQYF
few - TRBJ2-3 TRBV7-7 TGTGCCAGCAGCAACGAAGGGGATACGCAGTATTTT CASSNEGDTQYF
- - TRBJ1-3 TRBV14 TGTGCCAGCAGCCAAGTGCGGGGAGCTTATGGAAACACCATATATTTT CASSQVRGAYGNTIYF
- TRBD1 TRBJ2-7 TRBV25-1 TGTGCCAGCAGTAGACAGGGTCTCTACGAGCAGTACTTC CASSRQGLYEQYF
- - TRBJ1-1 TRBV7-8 TGTGCCAGCAGCCCACGGGCCAAGAACACTGAAGCTTTCTTT CASSPRAKNTEAFF
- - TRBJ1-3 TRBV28 TGTGCCAGCAGTTCGTTGCGGATGGGGGGAGGAAACACCATATATTTT CASSSLRMGGGNTIYF
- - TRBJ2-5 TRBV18 TGTGCCAGCTCGCTCAATAAGTTCCAAGAGACCCAGTACTTC CASSLNKFQETQYF
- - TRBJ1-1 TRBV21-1 TGTGCCAGCAGCAGAACATCCCCTGAGGCTTTCTTT CASSRTSPEAFF
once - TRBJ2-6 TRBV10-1 TGCGCCAGCAGTGAGACAGGGAACTCTTTCTCTGGGGCCAACGTCCTGACTTTC CASSETGNSFSGANVLTF